These 22 T cell receptor beta chains came from one sample sequenced in a study of Tregs in tolerant kidney transplant recipients. Clones were read by immunoSEQ multiplex PCR, and TCRdb kept only the in-frame ones, dropping some. The profile shows about 240,000 clones, about 80% of them singletons. Sequencing used CD4+ T cells from blood. Every receptor here comes from a human donor in good health.

The rearrangement uses TRBV6-5 and TRBJ1-5, with 7 nucleotides matching TRBD1. The CDR3 is 15 amino acids. CDR1 and CDR2 (germline): MNHEY, SVGAGI. Trimming removed 4 bases from V and 5 bases from J; junction bases left unmatched: 8. CDR3 loop: CASSSPDRKDQPQHF. The CDR3, as DNA: TGTGCCAGCAGTTCCCCGGACAGGAAAGATCAGCCCCAGCATTTT.

In this sample, this clone turned up once. V usage is TRBV2 and J usage is TRBJ2-1; D perhaps matches TRBD2 (6 bases). Germline CDR1 reads SNHLY; CDR2 reads FYNNEI. V lost 6 bases, J lost 1 base, and 13 bases lay in between. The CDR3 consists of 15 residues. In nucleotides, the CDR3 is TGTGCCAGCAGGCCTAGACGGGAGTCCTACAATGAGCAGTTCTTC. It encodes CASRPRRESYNEQFF.

The chain employs TRBV19 and TRBJ2-7, with D possibly being TRBD1 (7 bases). Trimming shortened V by 6 bases and J by 3 bases, and 18 bases separated the two germline ends. This CDR3 comprises 15 residues. In germline, CDR1 is LNHDA, CDR2 SQIVND (reference sequence). The CDR3 nucleotides are TGTGCCAGTAGCCGGAACAGGGGACTGAACTACGAGCAGTACTTC. It translates to CASSRNRGLNYEQYF.

V gene TRBV9 combines with J gene TRBJ2-5, with 7 bases fitting TRBD2. The CDR3 totals 16 residues. Germline loops: CDR1 SGDLS, CDR2 YYNGEE. V was clipped by 0 bases and J by 1 base; unmatched bases: 6. CDR3 DNA sequence: TGTGCCAGCAGCGTAGCCCCTAGCGGACCCCAAGAGACCCAGTACTTC. It translates to CASSVAPSGPQETQYF.

The rearrangement uses TRBV4-1 and TRBJ1-3; D possibly corresponds to TRBD1 (5 bases). The CDR3 is 15 residues long. The V end lost 1 base, the J end lost 5 bases, and 12 bases lay between the germline ends. CDR1 MGHRA and CDR2 YSYEKL come from the germline V gene. This CDR3 is CASSQGGAGRNTIYF. CDR3 coding DNA: TGCGCCAGCAGCCAAGGAGGGGCAGGTAGAAACACCATATATTTT.

CDR3 protein: CASSPRGLAGQETQYF. In nucleotides, the CDR3 is TGTGCCAGCTCCCCCCGGGGACTAGCGGGACAAGAGACCCAGTACTTC. This chain joins TRBV18 and TRBJ2-5, with 13 bases identical to TRBD2. Germline CDR1 KGHSH, CDR2 LQKENI. This CDR3 region has 16 residues. J was trimmed by 2 bases and V by 6 bases; bases with no gene match: 6.

The genes are TRBV5-1 and TRBJ2-2; D unresolved. The CDR3 is 15 residues long. V lost 2 bases and J lost 4, with 12 bases in between. CDR1 is SGHRS and CDR2 is YFSETQ in the germline V gene. CDR3 amino acids: CASSFAGPSTGELFF. The DNA of the CDR3 is TGCGCCAGCAGCTTCGCCGGGCCCTCCACCGGGGAGCTGTTTTTT.

The chain employs TRBV30 and TRBJ2-7, with D perhaps TRBD2 (5 bases). The CDR3 runs to 11 residues. CDR1 and CDR2 (germline): GTSNPN, SVGIG (reference sequence). V was pared by 4 bases and J by 6 bases, with 10 bases between. CDR3 amino acids: CAWMGRGEQYF. CDR3 in DNA: TGTGCCTGGATGGGGAGAGGCGAGCAGTACTTC.

This clone was detected once. The V gene is TRBV20-1, the J gene TRBJ1-5; D is uncertain. The CDR3 totals 11 residues. Germline CDR1 DFQATT, CDR2 SNEGSKA (reference sequence). The V and J ends lost 6 bases and 7 bases respectively, with 10 bases between them. For the CDR3, the DNA is TGCAGTGCCACCGACAACCAGCCCCAGCATTTT. It is translated as CSATDNQPQHF.

This chain joins TRBV5-6 and TRBJ1-2; no reliable D call. Trimming left V 1 base short and J 8 bases short, with 6 bases between. The CDR3 runs 11 residues. Germline assignment: CDR1 SGHDT and CDR2 YYEEEE. The CDR3 region has the DNA TGTGCCAGCAGCTTGAGAGACGGCTACACCTTC. Residues: CASSLRDGYTF.

The V gene is TRBV7-2, the J gene TRBJ2-7; possibly TRBD2 for D (5 bases). CDR1 SGHTA and CDR2 FQGNSA come from the germline V gene. V lost 1 base and J 7 bases, leaving 11 bases between the germline ends. The CDR3 consists of 13 residues. The CDR3 protein is CASSLVVWREQYF. CDR3 in DNA: TGTGCCAGCAGCTTAGTGGTCTGGAGGGAGCAGTACTTC.

This chain links TRBV16 with TRBJ1-2; perhaps TRBD1 as D (6 bases). The CDR3 consists of 15 residues. From germline, CDR1 is KGHSY and CDR2 FQNENV. V was trimmed by 2 bases and J by 8 bases, leaving 18 bases between them. The CDR3 DNA reads TGTGCCAGCAGCCAAATAACTCCGGGGGCATCGGGCTACACCTTC. As protein: CASSQITPGASGYTF. Looking up the rest from reference TRBV16 and TRBJ1-2 gives the full variable domain: GEEVAQTPKHLVRGEGQKAKLYCAPIKGHSYVFWYQQVLKNEFKFLISFQNENVFDETGMPKERFSAKCLPNSPCSLEIQATKLEDSAVYFCASSQITPGASGYTFGSGTRLTVV.

This clone was seen a single time. The rearrangement links TRBV7-3 to TRBJ1-1; D call uncertain. Trimming cost V 5 bases and J 0 bases, with 7 bases left between them. Germline V gene sequence: CDR1 SGHTA, CDR2 FQGTGA. The CDR3 runs 13 residues. CDR3 nucleotide sequence: TGTGCCAGCAGCCTCGAAATGAACACTGAAGCTTTCTTT. This translates into CASSLEMNTEAFF.

The chain joins TRBV30 to TRBJ1-2; the match to TRBD1 covers 9 bases. CDR1 is GTSNPN, CDR2 SVGIG, per germline (reference sequence). The CDR3 is 18 residues long. V lost 3 bases and J lost 3; bases outside the gene matches: 17. The CDR3 sequence: CAWRPPGQGSGSDYGYTF. As DNA, the CDR3 is TGTGCCTGGAGGCCCCCTGGACAGGGGTCTGGTAGTGACTATGGCTACACCTTC.

The chain couples TRBV6-5 to TRBJ2-3; D perhaps matches TRBD2 (5 bases). Trimming took 6 bases from V and 8 from J, leaving 15 bases between them. From germline, CDR1 is MNHEY and CDR2 SVGAGI. There are 13 residues in the CDR3. The DNA of the CDR3 is TGTGCCAGCAGCCAGAGGACTGCAACTACGCAGTATTTT. Translation: CASSQRTATTQYF.

This chain joins TRBV11-3 and TRBJ2-1, with D perhaps TRBD2 (5 bases). The ends were cut back, 5 bases at V and 0 bases at J, with 17 bases in the middle. This CDR3 is built from 17 residues. Per germline, CDR1 SGHNT and CDR2 YENEEA. CDR3 sequence reads: CASSIQPGDHSYNEQFF. For the CDR3, the DNA is TGTGCCAGCAGCATACAGCCCGGGGATCACTCCTACAATGAGCAGTTCTTC.

Comment on this clone: Other DNA sequences in this sample translate to the same CDR3. The chain has TRBV6-5 and TRBJ1-2, with D possibly TRBD1 on 5 matching bases. The germline V gene has CDR1 MNHEY and CDR2 SVGAGI. The CDR3 is 13 residues long. V lost 2 bases and J lost 7, with 11 bases in between. The CDR3: CASSYSQGGGYTF. As DNA, the CDR3 is TGTGCCAGCAGTTACAGCCAGGGTGGTGGCTACACCTTC.

The chain recombines TRBV19 with TRBJ2-6; D tentatively reads TRBD1 or TRBD2 (5 bases each). Trimming removed 4 bases at V and 0 bases at J, with 7 bases between. The CDR3 extends over 15 amino acids. Germline assignment: CDR1 LNHDA and CDR2 SQIVND (reference sequence). The CDR3 is CASSTRGSGANVLTF. The CDR3 nucleotides are TGTGCCAGTAGTACGAGGGGCTCTGGGGCCAACGTCCTGACTTTC.

The V and J genes are TRBV27 and TRBJ2-7; D remains unclear. The germline V gene encodes CDR1 MNHEY and CDR2 SMNVEV (reference sequence). The CDR3 sequence is 15 residues long. Deletions cut 3 bases from V and 1 base from J, with 13 bases between. As DNA, the CDR3 is TGTGCCAGCAGTTTTGTTTATTCCGGGTCCTACGAGCAGTACTTC. Amino acid sequence: CASSFVYSGSYEQYF.

This chain joins TRBV19 and TRBJ2-7, with 8 nucleotides matching TRBD1. The CDR3 is made up of 16 amino acids. J lost 6 bases, V lost 4 bases, and 14 bases had no gene match. In germline, CDR1 is LNHDA, CDR2 SQIVND (reference sequence). DNA of the CDR3: TGTGCCAGTAGTACTGGGACAGGATCAACTACTGGCGAGCAGTACTTC. Protein sequence: CASSTGTGSTTGEQYF.

The rearrangement joins TRBV2 to TRBJ1-1; TRBD1 agrees at 7 bases. V dropped 7 bases and J dropped 1; count of bases not matched to a gene: 6. Germline values: CDR1 SNHLY, CDR2 FYNNEI. The CDR3 spans 14 residues. The CDR3 sequence is CASMGQLRNTEAFF. CDR3 nucleotide sequence: TGTGCCAGCATGGGACAGCTAAGGAACACTGAAGCTTTCTTT.

The rearrangement links TRBV5-4 to TRBJ2-5; TRBD1 agrees at 8 bases. This CDR3 comprises 14 residues. The V gene's germline CDR1 is SGHNT and CDR2 YYREEE (reference sequence). V trimming: 3 bases; J trimming: 4 bases; junction bases outside the gene matches: 5. This CDR3 is CASSSRTGPETQYF. DNA of the CDR3: TGTGCCAGCAGCTCCCGGACAGGGCCAGAGACCCAGTACTTC. Using reference TRBV5-4 and TRBJ2-5 for the parts outside the CDR3, the full variable domain is ETGVTQSPTHLIKTRGQQVTLRCSSQSGHNTVSWYQQALGQGPQFIFQYYREEENGRGNFPPRFSGLQFPNYSSELNVNALELDDSALYLCASSSRTGPETQYFGPGTRLLVL.